Described below is a single T cell receptor (beta chain) sequence and its context. The junction and the germline gene differ at one end; a read error may be behind it. The entry originates in a study of OX40 agonist ivuxolimab in advanced cancers. The CDR3 is made up of 9 amino acids. Germline CDR1 and CDR2: MNHNS and SASEGT. Clones were sequenced by immunoSEQ multiplex PCR, and TCRdb holds only the in-frame ones, with some missing. The data show over 55,000 clones, just under 95% seen once. The specimen comprised CD4+ or CD8+ T cells sorted from blood, sampled in a trial of the OX40 agonist ivuxolimab. The chain combines TRBV6-1 with TRBJ1-1; no definite D call. The sequence derives from an adult with an advanced solid tumor such as melanoma, head and neck, liver or kidney cancer. The CDR3 DNA follows: TGTGCCAGCAGGGAAGGGGCTTTCTTT. It yields the protein CASREGAFF.